This TCR beta chain was observed in a study of T cells in localized non-small cell lung cancer (dated by TCRdb to the early 2020s). Regarding the research as a whole: The study analyzed T cell repertoires of 200 to 300 early-stage NSCLC patients, comparing tumors and uninvolved tumor-adjacent lungs. All 230 or so NSCLC patients in the cohort were treatment-naive and had localized lung tumors that were resected. The mean age of the NSCLC patients was about 64 years, with 120 to 150 men and around 100 women.

At diagnosis, tumor, uninvolved tumor-adjacent lung and peripheral blood were collected and then preserved as a mix of FFPE and fresh-frozen material. For TCR repertoire profiling, blood samples were analyzed in the form of peripheral blood mononuclear cells. A remark on this clone: What this receptor recognizes is not known. The record has no base qualities; no much larger clone is one base away.

General findings and caveats noted by the study authors: Because multi-region sequencing of the tumors was not done, intratumor heterogeneity could not be ruled out. A median of around 50 of the top 100 tumor clones were detected in paired uninvolved adjacent lung, and 28 of these tumor clones were also found among the top 100 clones of the paired uninvolved adjacent lung. The highest T cell clonality was observed in uninvolved tumor-adjacent lung, where clonality exceeded that of tumor, suggesting that antigenic responses were more focused in uninvolved tumor-adjacent lung. Because the study design was exploratory, TCR variables were selected using unadjusted p-values without false-discovery rate correction. Higher T cell density in blood was associated with longer overall survival, whereas higher clonality in adjacent lung was associated with shorter survival.

TCR beta CDR3 regions were sequenced from DNA using the immunoSEQ Assay. The study's processing was this. To compute T cell density, TCR beta template counts were normalized to usable DNA, which was estimated by amplifying housekeeping genes. Richness was estimated with the preseqR package, extrapolating to 400,000 templates for PBMC samples and 120,000 templates for tissue samples. Clonality was defined by subtracting Pielou's evenness from one. Differential abundance testing on productive amino-acid clonotypes, with a minimum total count of 5 and an alpha of 0.1, was used to identify tissue-enriched TCRs. The Jaccard Index and the Morisita Overlap Index were used to measure repertoire overlap between compartments. GLIPH grouped TCR beta CDR3s together with public tetramer-defined viral CDR3s, and a viral motif had to include at least three viral sequences and show V-gene enrichment. The source is immuneACCESS, and TCRdb retained only in-frame sequences with V and J called. Part of the clones is not carried over; for the studies checked, unresolved V genes explain less than half of this, and the remainder is unexplained. The V and J calls and clone size come from that table; D and trimming were worked out from the DNA. For this sample the table gives fewer than 40,000 clones, of which about 78% were detected only once. The top ten clones comprise 36% of the sample.

This TCR came from a male donor aged 60 or over with stage II squamous cell lung carcinoma. The sample consisted of peripheral blood, taken before any cancer treatment.

The DNA is as follows: TGTGCCAGTAGGATGGACAGACGCGATGAGCAGTTCTTC. The encoded protein is CASRMDRRDEQFF. In this chain, TRBV19 is recombined with TRBJ2-1; TRBD1 could be the D gene, as 6 bases match. The CDR3 starts with the cysteine, ends with the phenylalanine, and has 13 residues. The entry retains the CDR3 DNA only, 39 bases that are in frame from base 1. Based on the germline V gene (reference sequence), the CDR1 and CDR2 sequences are LNHDA and SQIVND. V sheds 6 bases and J sheds 8 bases, leaving 14 bases between their ends.